This T cell receptor (beta chain) stems from a study of T cell responses to AZD1222 COVID-19 vaccine. Findings and caveats of the study: Clonal diversity was possibly underestimated, and white British individuals and females predominated among donors. No repertoire was sampled before or during the peak T cell response, only after it.

A remark on this clone: Its antigen remains unidentified.

Assay: immunoSEQ multiplex PCR; the TCRdb copy retains only in-frame clones and omits some. Of 100,000 to 110,000 clones in the sample, roughly 86% were seen once. V was cut by 4 bases and J by 3 bases, with 13 bases left in between. Germline CDR1 KGHSH, CDR2 LQKENI. The CDR3 spans 16 residues. This chain links TRBV18 with TRBJ2-6; TRBD2 is a possible D gene (5 bases). The TCR sequence derives from an adult in good health. Sequenced here: peripheral blood, sampled on day 0 of MenACWY control vaccination. The CDR3: CASSLQRKGGANVLTF. The CDR3 DNA is TGTGCCAGCTCACTACAGCGGAAGGGTGGGGCCAACGTCCTGACTTTC.